The 6 T cell receptor beta chains below were found in one sample sequenced in a study of blood T cell repertoires in COVID-19. Profiling relied on immunoSEQ multiplex PCR, and the TCRdb table lists in-frame clones only, not all of them. The profile shows 270,000 or so clones, about 89% of them singletons. The sample was peripheral blood. The receptors were gathered from a man aged 40-49 years with active or convalescent COVID-19.

The CDR3 DNA reads TGTGCCAGCAAGCCCCAAAAAAATCAGCCCCAGCATTTT. Amino acids: CASKPQKNQPQHF. The rearrangement uses TRBV28 and TRBJ1-5; D not certain. This CDR3 has 13 amino acids. Germline-derived CDR1 and CDR2 are MDHEN and SYDVKM. V lost 7 bases and J 4 bases, leaving 11 bases between the germline ends. Supplemented by reference TRBV28 and TRBJ1-5, the full variable domain reads DVKVTQSSRYLVKRTGEKVFLECVQDMDHENMFWYRQDPGLGLRLIYFSYDVKMKEKGDIPEGYSVSREKKERFSLILESASTNQTSMYLCASKPQKNQPQHFGDGTRLSIL.

CDR3 DNA: TGCGCCAGCAGTGCCCTTTTCGACAGCACCTACGAGCAGTACTTC. Its translation is CASSALFDSTYEQYF. V and J are TRBV10-2 and TRBJ2-7, with a weak D call TRBD1 (5 bases). V lost 4 bases and J 2 bases, leaving 15 bases between the germline ends. The germline V gene encodes CDR1 WSHSY and CDR2 SAAADI. This CDR3 has 15 amino acids.

V usage is TRBV27 and J usage is TRBJ2-1; TRBD2 matches 7 bases. The ends lost 5 bases at V and 5 bases at J; junction bases unmatched: 21. The germline CDR1 and CDR2 sequences are MNHEY and SMNVEV (reference sequence). The CDR3 sequence is 19 residues long. CDR3 DNA: TGTGCCAGCAGTCCCCTCGGGGTAGCGGGCGCTGAGTGGGACAATGAGCAGTTCTTC. This gives the protein CASSPLGVAGAEWDNEQFF.

This chain joins TRBV2 and TRBJ2-7; D gene unclear. Germline loops: CDR1 SNHLY, CDR2 FYNNEI. Between the trimmed V and J ends, which lost 0 bases and 13 bases, there was a span of 10 bases. This CDR3 has 11 residues. CDR3 coding DNA: TGTGCCAGCAGTGAAGCCGTCCCGTCCTACTTC. As protein: CASSEAVPSYF.

The chain recombines TRBV6-5 with TRBJ1-2; D is possibly TRBD1 (5 bases). V was clipped by 8 bases and J by 8 bases, with 12 bases between them. Germline CDR1 is MNHEY and CDR2 is SVGAGI. CDR3 length equals 11 residues. The CDR3 reads CASRGGWGYTF. Here the CDR3 DNA reads TGTGCCAGCCGGGGGGGATGGGGCTACACCTTC.

DNA for the CDR3: TGCGCCAGCAGCTTGGAGAGTACAGAGTACAATGAGCAGTTCTTC. Amino acid sequence: CASSLESTEYNEQFF. V is TRBV5-1 and J is TRBJ2-1; D remains unclear. Per the germline V gene, CDR1 is SGHRS and CDR2 is YFSETQ. V was cut by 0 bases and J by 4 bases, with 11 bases left in between. This CDR3 has 15 residues.